The rows below give T cell receptor beta chains drawn from one sample of a study of blood T cell repertoires in COVID-19. TCRdb's copy holds only in-frame clones and misses some; the assay was immunoSEQ multiplex PCR. The table has 150,000 to 200,000 clones, roughly 82% seen once. The sample comprised PBMCs or T cells enriched from blood (not recorded which). The receptors were sampled from a woman in her sixties or seventies with acute COVID-19. CDR3s include the opening cysteine and the closing phenylalanine or tryptophan. A D gene is named only where the DNA matches it firmly. Size is omitted from some rows. Given values are once, few, many or a class for expanded clones.

clone size,V gene,J gene,D gene,CDR3 DNA,CDR3 protein
-,TRBV7-9,TRBJ1-2,-,TGTGCCAGCAGTTTGGACTCAGCTAACTATGGCTACACCTTC,CASSLDSANYGYTF
-,TRBV6-2/TRBV6-3,TRBJ1-5,-,TGTGCCAGCAGTACTATCAAATATCAGCCCCAGCATTTT,CASSTIKYQPQHF
-,TRBV4-2,TRBJ1-2,TRBD1,TGTGCCAGCAGTCCTCGTACAGGGGGCATCTATGGCTACACCTTC,CASSPRTGGIYGYTF
-,TRBV13,TRBJ2-3,TRBD2,TGTGCCAGCAAAACTAGCGGAAATCGTTGGGATACGCAGTATTTT,CASKTSGNRWDTQYF
-,TRBV7-6,TRBJ2-1,-,TGTGCCAGCAGCCAGGTCCGGGACTCCTTTAATGAGCAGTTCTTC,CASSQVRDSFNEQFF
-,TRBV7-9,TRBJ1-3,-,TGTGCCAGCAGCTTAGGTCGCCAGAACTCTGGAAACACCATATATTTT,CASSLGRQNSGNTIYF
-,TRBV19,TRBJ2-3,TRBD1,TGTGCCAGTATGGGACAGGAGAGCACAGATACGCAGTATTTT,CASMGQESTDTQYF
-,TRBV19,TRBJ1-2,-,TGTGCCAGTAGTATGCAGAACTATGGCTACACCTTC,CASSMQNYGYTF
-,TRBV7-2,TRBJ1-2,TRBD1,TGTGCCAGCAGCCGTCCCGGGACAGCCTATGGCTACACCTTC,CASSRPGTAYGYTF
-,TRBV28,TRBJ2-2,TRBD1,TGTGCCAGCTTCTCCGGGACAGGGGGGAACACCGGGGAGCTGTTTTTT,CASFSGTGGNTGELFF
-,TRBV5-8,TRBJ1-4,-,TGTGCCAGCAGCTTGGGAGGCAGAGAAAAACTGTTTTTT,CASSLGGREKLFF
-,TRBV27,TRBJ1-2,-,TGTGCCAGCAGTTTATACCGGGAGTCACATCCTGGCTACACCTTC,CASSLYRESHPGYTF
-,TRBV7-9,TRBJ2-2,-,TGTGCCAGCCCCGGGGGCGGGGAGCTGTTTTTT,CASPGGGELFF
-,TRBV5-4,TRBJ2-1,TRBD2,TGTGCCAGCAGCCTCGGGACTAGCGGAAGAGGGAATGAGCAGTTCTTC,CASSLGTSGRGNEQFF
-,TRBV12-3/TRBV12-4,TRBJ1-2,-,TGTGCCAGCAGTTTAACCGGGGAGGGTGGCTACACCTTC,CASSLTGEGGYTF
few,TRBV29-1,TRBJ1-1,TRBD1,TGCAGCGCTCGGACAGGGAACACTGAAGCTTTCTTT,CSARTGNTEAFF
-,TRBV3-1/TRBV3-2,TRBJ2-1,-,TGTGCCAGCAGCCAAGGGGGGGTTGAGCAGTTCTTC,CASSQGGVEQFF
-,TRBV2,TRBJ2-7,-,TGTGCCAGCAGCTTCGGGACTGCGATTTGGTACTTC,CASSFGTAIWYF
-,TRBV5-1,TRBJ2-3,-,TGCGCCAGCAGCTTGGGGACTTCCCCAGATACGCAGTATTTT,CASSLGTSPDTQYF
-,TRBV7-2,TRBJ1-5,-,TGTGCCAGCAGCCCACAGGGTGATCAGCCCCAGCATTTT,CASSPQGDQPQHF
-,TRBV12-3/TRBV12-4,TRBJ1-4,TRBD1,TGTGCCAGCAGGGGACAGGGAAGTGGAAAACTGTTTTTT,CASRGQGSGKLFF
-,TRBV4-3,TRBJ1-1,TRBD1,TGCGCCAGCAGCCACCCGGGACAGAGACGTTCAGCTTTCTTT,CASSHPGQRRSAFF
few,TRBV3-1/TRBV3-2,TRBJ1-1,-,TGTGCCAGCAGCCAACTTCAGGGGAACACTGAAGCTTTCTTT,CASSQLQGNTEAFF
-,TRBV28,TRBJ2-6,-,TGTGCCAGCAGTCCCTCCCGTGGGGCGGGGGCCAACGTCCTGACTTTC,CASSPSRGAGANVLTF
-,TRBV19,TRBJ2-5,-,TGTGCCAGTAGTATGGCCCAGCGTGAGACCCAGTACTTC,CASSMAQRETQYF
-,TRBV2,TRBJ1-4,-,TGTGCCACCCCGGGGGGGGGCGGTGAAAAACTGTTTTTT,CATPGGGGEKLFF